This entry describes one T cell receptor beta chain. Original methodology: Amplified reference gene primers provided the basis for estimating nucleated cell counts. TCRdb's copy holds only in-frame clones and misses some; the assay was immunoSEQ multiplex PCR. Clone size and the V and J calls come from that table; the DNA yielded D and trimming. Here the sample spans about 380,000 clones, almost 90% being singletons. The data originate from a study of blood T cell repertoires in COVID-19. The germline V gene has CDR1 MNHEY and CDR2 SVGAGI. The CDR3 has 13 residues. The ends were cut back, 8 bases at V and 4 bases at J, with 12 bases in the middle.

The origin of this receptor is a man younger than 30 with active or convalescent COVID-19. Sequencing was done on a sample of peripheral blood. J is TRBJ1-3 and V is TRBV6-5; D perhaps matches TRBD1 (5 bases). As DNA, the CDR3 is TGTGCCAGCGACAGTCCCCCCGGAAACACCATATATTTT. It is translated as CASDSPPGNTIYF.